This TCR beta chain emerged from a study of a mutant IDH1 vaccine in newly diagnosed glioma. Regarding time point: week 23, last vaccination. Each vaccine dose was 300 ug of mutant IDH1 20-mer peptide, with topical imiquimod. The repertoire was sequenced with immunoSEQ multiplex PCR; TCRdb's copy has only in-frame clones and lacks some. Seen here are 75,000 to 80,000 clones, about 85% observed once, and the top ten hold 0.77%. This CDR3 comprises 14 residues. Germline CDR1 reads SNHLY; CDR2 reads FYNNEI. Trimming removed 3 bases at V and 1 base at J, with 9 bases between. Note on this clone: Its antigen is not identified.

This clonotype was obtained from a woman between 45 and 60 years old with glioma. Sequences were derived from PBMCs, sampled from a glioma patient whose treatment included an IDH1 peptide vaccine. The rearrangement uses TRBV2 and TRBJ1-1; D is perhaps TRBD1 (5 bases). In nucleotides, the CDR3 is TGTGCCAGCAGTGACAGGGTCCCGAACACTGAAGCTTTCTTT. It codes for CASSDRVPNTEAFF.